The 19 T cell receptor beta chains below come from one sample, sequenced in a study of blood T cell repertoires in COVID-19. This table comes from immunoSEQ multiplex PCR, and its TCRdb copy is limited to in-frame clones, with some not included. This table has 40,000 to 55,000 clones, more than 75% appearing once. Material for sequencing was peripheral blood. These receptors all come from a human donor in a cohort sampled during active COVID-19.

The chain couples TRBV5-4 to TRBJ2-3; D is possibly TRBD1 (5 bases). The CDR3 covers 15 residues. Germline loops: CDR1 SGHNT, CDR2 YYREEE (reference sequence). The V gene lost 4 bases and the J gene lost 0 bases, with 12 bases spanning the gap. CDR3 bases: TGTGCCAGCAGCAACAGACAGATTAGCACAGATACGCAGTATTTT. It translates to CASSNRQISTDTQYF.

The chain joins TRBV19 to TRBJ1-6, with 10 nucleotides matching TRBD1. The J segment lost 13 bases and the V segment lost 5 bases, leaving 14 bases of the junction unmatched. CDR3 size: 16 residues. Germline loops: CDR1 LNHDA, CDR2 SQIVND (reference sequence). CDR3 amino acids: CASSPRTGGTLSPLHF. In DNA form, the CDR3 reads TGTGCCAGTAGTCCACGGACAGGGGGAACCCTGAGCCCCCTCCACTTT.

The chain recombines TRBV9 with TRBJ2-2; 10 bases line up with TRBD1. CDR1 SGDLS and CDR2 YYNGEE come from the germline V gene. V lost 4 bases, J lost 8 bases, and 14 bases stayed unmatched. The CDR3 is made up of 17 amino acids. CDR3 DNA: TGTGCCAGCAGCCCGAGGGGAGGGACAGGGGTTATAGGGGAGCTGTTTTTT. This sequence encodes CASSPRGGTGVIGELFF.

This chain joins TRBV7-2 and TRBJ1-2; D might be TRBD1 (5 bases). The CDR3 spans 14 residues. V was shortened by 3 bases and J by 8 bases, with 16 bases between the two germline ends. The germline gives CDR1 SGHTA, CDR2 FQGNSA. CDR3 protein: CASSLVGSSGGYTF. The CDR3 region has the DNA TGTGCCAGCAGCTTGGTGGGCAGCTCAGGGGGCTACACCTTC.

This chain joins TRBV11-2 and TRBJ2-2; D remains unclear. Trimming left V 5 bases short and J 8 bases short, with 9 bases between. CDR1 is SGHAT and CDR2 is FQNNGV in the germline V gene. This CDR3 has 12 residues. CDR3 sequence (DNA): TGTGCCAGCAGCCCCAACGGGGGGGAGCTGTTTTTT. Translating gives CASSPNGGELFF. Filled out from reference TRBV11-2 and TRBJ2-2, the complete variable domain reads EAGVAQSPRYKIIEKRQSVAFWCNPISGHATLYWYQQILGQGPKLLIQFQNNGVVDDSQLPKDRFSAERLKGVDSTLKIQPAKLEDSAVYLCASSPNGGELFFGEGSRLTVL.

The chain joins TRBV7-2 to TRBJ1-2; D is unclear. V lost 5 bases, J lost 4 bases, and 11 bases lay in between. The CDR3 contains 13 residues. Germline V gene lookup returns CDR1 SGHTA and CDR2 FQGNSA. The CDR3 DNA is TGTGCCAGCAGCCCGGGGTCCGGCTATGGCTACACCTTC. This gives the protein CASSPGSGYGYTF.

The rearrangement joins TRBV3-1 (or the pseudogene TRBV3-2) to TRBJ1-4; 11 bases line up with TRBD1. Trimming took 0 bases from V and 8 from J; bases not matched to a gene: 8. The CDR3 sequence is 17 residues long. Germline values: CDR1 LGHDT, CDR2 YNNKEL (reference sequence). The CDR3 DNA follows: TGTGCCAGCAGCCAAGACCGGGACAGGGGGTTTAGGGAAAAACTGTTTTTT. Translating it yields CASSQDRDRGFREKLFF.

The chain links TRBV6-5 to TRBJ2-7; 7 nucleotides match TRBD2. The germline CDR1 and CDR2 sequences are MNHEY and SVGAGI. Germline trimming cut 7 bases from V and 7 bases from J; bases unmatched to any gene: 7. CDR3 size: 12 residues. The CDR3 reads CASTPGGGEQYF. In DNA, the CDR3 is TGTGCCAGCACACCGGGGGGTGGGGAGCAGTACTTC.

This sequence joins TRBV7-6 and TRBJ2-7; 7 nucleotides agree with TRBD1. Germline V lookup: CDR1 SGHVS, CDR2 FNYEAQ. V trimming: 5 bases; J trimming: 3 bases; junction bases outside the gene matches: 10. The CDR3 totals 15 residues. This chain's CDR3 is CASSPRGQDVYEQYF. The CDR3 bases are TGTGCCAGCAGCCCACGAGGACAGGATGTCTACGAGCAGTACTTC.

This chain uses TRBV6-5 with TRBJ1-5; D not certain. Germline CDR1 and CDR2: MNHEY and SVGAGI. The V and J ends lost 0 bases and 6 bases respectively, with 9 bases between them. The length of the CDR3 is 14 residues. The CDR3 here is CASSYSKQIQPQHF. The CDR3 DNA sequence: TGTGCCAGCAGTTACTCGAAGCAAATTCAGCCCCAGCATTTT.

This clone was recorded a few times. This chain connects TRBV3-1 (or the pseudogene TRBV3-2) to TRBJ1-2, with D possibly TRBD1 on 6 matching bases. The CDR3 spans 13 residues. Germline V lookup: CDR1 LGHDT, CDR2 YNNKEL (reference sequence). Trimming pared 1 base from V and 8 bases from J, leaving 11 bases between. The CDR3 sequence: CASSQATGTGYTF. The CDR3 DNA sequence: TGTGCCAGCAGCCAAGCAACAGGGACCGGCTACACCTTC.

The chain recombines TRBV21-1 with TRBJ1-6; the table's D call TRBD1 went unverified against the DNA. TRBV21-1 is a pseudogene. The CDR3 loop spans 17 amino acids. The CDR3 sequence is CASRPRTGGAYNSPLHF. The CDR3 DNA is TGTGCCAGCAGGCCCCGGACAGGGGGCGCTTATAATTCACCCCTCCACTTT.

This sequence joins TRBV11-2 and TRBJ2-7; the match to TRBD1 covers 8 bases. Germline V gene data show CDR1 as SGHAT and CDR2 as FQNNGV. This CDR3 region has 14 residues. After removal of 4 bases from V and 2 bases from J, the junction contained 4 bases not matched to a gene. The CDR3 DNA sequence: TGTGCCAGCAGCTCGGGGACAGGCCCCTACGAGCAGTACTTC. This codes for CASSSGTGPYEQYF.

The J gene is TRBJ2-7, the V gene TRBV29-1; 7 bases are shared with TRBD2. With V trimmed by 1 base and J by 3 bases, 3 bases remained unmatched. The length of the CDR3 is 13 residues. The germline gives CDR1 SQVTM, CDR2 ANQGSEA. CDR3 protein: CSVEGGSYYEQYF. The CDR3 nucleotides are TGCAGCGTTGAAGGCGGGAGTTACTACGAGCAGTACTTC.

Regarding this clone: Other DNA sequences within the sample encode an identical CDR3. The rearrangement links TRBV7-9 to TRBJ2-2; 8 nucleotides match TRBD2. There are 19 residues in the CDR3. The germline CDR1 and CDR2 sequences are SEHNR and FQNEAQ (reference sequence). After removal of 5 bases from V and 4 bases from J, the junction contained 18 bases not matched to a gene. The CDR3 region has the DNA TGTGCCAGCAGCCGATTTAACCTACGGGGGGGCGCCGGCACCGGGGAGCTGTTTTTT. Protein sequence: CASSRFNLRGGAGTGELFF.

The chain couples TRBV10-3 to TRBJ2-3; D ambiguous. CDR1 is ENHRY, CDR2 SYGVKD, per germline. The CDR3 loop spans 15 amino acids. Trimming stripped 6 bases from V and 3 bases from J, with 16 bases between. The CDR3 coding sequence is TGTGCCATCAGAGCCACTCAGGCCACAACAGATACGCAGTATTTT. It encodes CAIRATQATTDTQYF.

The chain links TRBV7-8 to TRBJ2-2; 10 bases map to TRBD2. This CDR3 contains 17 residues. The germline gives CDR1 SGHVS, CDR2 FQNEAQ. Trimming removed 4 bases from V and 0 bases from J; junction bases left unmatched: 5. CDR3: CASSWPSGGSNTGELFF. As DNA, the CDR3 is TGTGCCAGCAGCTGGCCTAGCGGGGGTTCGAACACCGGGGAGCTGTTTTTT.

The rearrangement joins TRBV19 to TRBJ1-5; TRBD1 aligns across 8 bases. Germline CDR1 reads LNHDA; CDR2 reads SQIVND (reference sequence). The CDR3 spans 17 residues. V was clipped by 6 bases and J by 2 bases; unmatched bases: 12. The CDR3 sequence: CASRVDRAGWGNQPQHF. Here the CDR3 DNA reads TGTGCCAGTAGGGTGGACAGGGCGGGTTGGGGCAATCAGCCCCAGCATTTT.

The V call is TRBV19, the J call TRBJ2-6; TRBD1 might be the D (6 bases). The CDR3 has 15 amino acids. The germline CDR1 and CDR2 sequences are LNHDA and SQIVND (reference sequence). Trimming took 6 bases from V and 4 from J, leaving 13 bases between them. CDR3 DNA: TGTGCCAGTAGGGAACAGGGTCCCGGGGCCAACGTCCTGACTTTC. It encodes CASREQGPGANVLTF.